This T cell receptor (beta chain) was identified during a study of blood T cell repertoires in COVID-19. This clone was counted only a few times. Authors' data handling: How many nucleated cells were present was estimated from reference gene primer amplification. The table came from immunoSEQ multiplex PCR; TCRdb's copy has only in-frame clones and leaves some out. That table supplies the V and J calls and clone size; D and trimming were determined from the DNA. The sample consists of 150,000 to 200,000 clones, 85% of them appearing once. Trimming stripped 2 bases from V and 6 bases from J, with 22 bases between. This CDR3 comprises 18 residues. CDR1 and CDR2 (germline): WNHNN, SYGVQD (reference sequence).

Sequenced sample: peripheral blood. The sequence came from a human donor with acute or convalescent COVID-19. The donor label of this sample is uncertain. The chain uses TRBV10-1 and TRBJ1-4, with D perhaps TRBD1 (5 bases). CDR3 sequence reads: CASSEVWPGGGSDEKLFF. Written as DNA, the CDR3 is TGCGCCAGCAGTGAGGTCTGGCCAGGCGGGGGGAGTGATGAAAAACTGTTTTTT.